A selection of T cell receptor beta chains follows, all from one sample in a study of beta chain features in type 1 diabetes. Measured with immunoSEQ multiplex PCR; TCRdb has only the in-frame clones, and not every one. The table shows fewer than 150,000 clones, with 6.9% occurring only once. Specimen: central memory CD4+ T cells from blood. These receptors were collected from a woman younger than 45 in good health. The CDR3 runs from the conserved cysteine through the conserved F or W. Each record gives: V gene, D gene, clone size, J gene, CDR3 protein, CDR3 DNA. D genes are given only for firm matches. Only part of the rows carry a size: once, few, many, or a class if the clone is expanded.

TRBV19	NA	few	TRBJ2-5	CASSMRDAETQYF	TGTGCCAGTAGTATGCGGGACGCGGAGACCCAGTACTTC
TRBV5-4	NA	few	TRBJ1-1	CASSSGAGVNTEAFF	TGTGCCAGCAGCTCAGGGGCGGGGGTGAACACTGAAGCTTTCTTT
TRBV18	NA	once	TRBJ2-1	CASSGDSKTNNEQFF	TGTGCCAGCTCAGGGGACTCGAAAACCAACAATGAGCAGTTCTTC
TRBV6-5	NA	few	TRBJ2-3	CASTRGTTSTDTQYF	TGTGCCAGCACCCGCGGTACTACTAGCACAGATACGCAGTATTTT
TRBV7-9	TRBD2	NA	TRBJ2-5	CASCPTSGETQYF	TGTGCCAGCTGCCCCACTAGCGGAGAGACCCAGTACTTC
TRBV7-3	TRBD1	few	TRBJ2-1	CASSGQQGVRYNEQFF	TGTGCCAGCAGCGGCCAACAGGGGGTCCGTTACAATGAGCAGTTCTTC
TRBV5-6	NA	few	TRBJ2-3	CASSTTRGTQYF	TGTGCCAGCAGCACGACTCGAGGTACGCAGTATTTT
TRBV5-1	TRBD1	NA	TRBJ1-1	CASSLGPQGARAEAFF	TGCGCCAGCAGCTTGGGGCCGCAGGGGGCGCGTGCTGAAGCTTTCTTT
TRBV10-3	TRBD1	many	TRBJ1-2	CAISGDRANYGYTF	TGTGCCATCAGTGGGGACAGGGCTAACTATGGCTACACCTTC
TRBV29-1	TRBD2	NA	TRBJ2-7	CSVEPGTSGRGEQYF	TGCAGCGTTGAACCAGGGACTAGCGGGAGAGGCGAGCAGTACTTC
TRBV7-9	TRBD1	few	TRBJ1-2	CASSSRGRKGYGYTF	TGTGCCAGCAGCTCCAGGGGGCGTAAGGGCTATGGCTACACCTTC
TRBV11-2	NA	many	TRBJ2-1	CASSRELLASNEQFF	TGTGCCAGCAGCCGAGAGCTTCTAGCCTCCAATGAGCAGTTCTTC
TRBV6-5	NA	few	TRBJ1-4	CASSYRRGELFF	TGTGCCAGCAGTTATCGCAGGGGCGAACTGTTTTTT
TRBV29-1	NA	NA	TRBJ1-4	CSATGHSNEKLFF	TGCAGCGCCACGGGACATTCTAATGAAAAACTGTTTTTT
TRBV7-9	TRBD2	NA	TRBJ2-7	CASSLGVGSSGTLEQYF	TGTGCCAGCAGCTTAGGGGTTGGGTCTAGCGGGACTCTCGAGCAGTACTTC
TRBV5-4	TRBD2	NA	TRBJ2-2	CASSRGGGANTGELFF	TGTGCCAGCAGCCGCGGGGGGGGTGCGAACACCGGGGAGCTGTTTTTT
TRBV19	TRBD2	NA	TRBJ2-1	CASSRLAGVYNEQFF	TGTGCCAGTAGTAGACTAGCGGGGGTATACAATGAGCAGTTCTTC
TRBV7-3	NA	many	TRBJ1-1	CASIETGYTEAFF	TGTGCCAGCATCGAAACAGGGTACACTGAAGCTTTCTTT
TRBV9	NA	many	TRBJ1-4	CASKRRGNANEKLFF	TGTGCCAGCAAAAGAAGGGGAAATGCTAATGAAAAACTGTTTTTT
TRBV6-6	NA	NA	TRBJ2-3	CASSPGQRTDTQYF	TGTGCCAGCAGCCCGGGACAACGCACAGATACGCAGTATTTT
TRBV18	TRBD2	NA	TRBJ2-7	CASSPTSGSSYEQYF	TGTGCCAGCTCACCCACTAGCGGGAGCTCCTACGAGCAGTACTTC
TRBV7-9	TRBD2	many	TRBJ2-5	CASSLVSGTSGNPGHF	TGTGCCAGCAGCTTAGTATCCGGGACTAGCGGAAACCCCGGTCACTTC